These 29 T cell receptor beta chains were sequenced from one sample in a study of blood T cell repertoires in COVID-19. Only in-frame clones appear in the TCRdb table, and some are missing; sequencing was by immunoSEQ multiplex PCR. Of tens of thousands of clones listed, around 80% are singletons. The sequenced sample consisted of peripheral blood. The receptor set was obtained from a man aged 55 to 70 with acute or convalescent COVID-19.

J is TRBJ1-4 and V is TRBV5-1, with 8 bases identical to TRBD1. Germline CDR1 is SGHRS and CDR2 is YFSETQ. The CDR3 extends over 16 amino acids. V gave up 0 bases and J gave up 3 bases; unmatched junction bases: 4. The CDR3 bases are TGCGCCAGCAGCTTGGATCCGGGACAGGCTAATGAAAAACTGTTTTTT. Translating it yields CASSLDPGQANEKLFF.

The chain joins TRBV24-1 to TRBJ2-3; 8 positions agree with TRBD2. V lost 4 bases to trimming and J lost 3 bases; unmatched junction nucleotides: 8. There are 16 residues in the CDR3. Germline lookup yields CDR1 KGHDR and CDR2 SFDVKD. In DNA, the CDR3 is TGTGCCACCAGTGACCCCAGCGGGGGAGGAACAGATACGCAGTATTTT. It yields the protein CATSDPSGGGTDTQYF.

The rearrangement joins TRBV19 to TRBJ2-1; a weak D match, TRBD2 (6 bases). CDR1 and CDR2 from the germline V gene are LNHDA and SQIVND (reference sequence). Trimming pared 3 bases from V and 1 base from J, leaving 10 bases between. This CDR3 spans 15 amino acids. The CDR3 reads CASSIQAGSYNEQFF. DNA for the CDR3: TGTGCCAGTAGTATTCAGGCGGGATCCTACAATGAGCAGTTCTTC. The whole variable domain, filled in from reference TRBV19 and TRBJ2-1, reads DGGITQSPKYLFRKEGQNVTLSCEQNLNHDAMYWYRQDPGQGLRLIYYSQIVNDFQKGDIAEGYSVSREKKESFPLTVTSAQKNPTAFYLCASSIQAGSYNEQFFGPGTRLTVL.

The chain has TRBV7-3 and TRBJ2-6; tentatively, D is TRBD1 (6 bases). CDR3 length equals 15 residues. V was trimmed by 5 bases and J by 0 bases, leaving 8 bases between them. In germline, CDR1 is SGHTA, CDR2 FQGTGA. The CDR3 DNA reads as TGTGCCAGCAGCAAAGGGGGCTCTGGGGCCAACGTCCTGACTTTC. Translation: CASSKGGSGANVLTF.

V and J are TRBV7-2 and TRBJ2-3; TRBD2 aligns across 12 bases. The length of the CDR3 is 16 residues. J was trimmed by 3 bases and V by 5 bases; bases with no gene match: 6. CDR1 and CDR2 from the germline V gene are SGHTA and FQGNSA. The CDR3 here is CASSQSLAGGTDTQYF. The CDR3 DNA sequence: TGTGCCAGCAGCCAGTCGCTAGCGGGGGGGACAGATACGCAGTATTTT.

The rearrangement uses TRBV7-3 and TRBJ2-3; TRBD2 aligns across 7 bases. CDR1 and CDR2 from the germline V gene are SGHTA and FQGTGA. V lost 2 bases and J lost 6; bases outside the gene matches: 11. This CDR3 is built from 16 residues. CDR3 in DNA: TGTGCCAGCAGCTTAGTTCGTACGGGGGGTAAGGATACGCAGTATTTT. This sequence encodes CASSLVRTGGKDTQYF.

The gene calls are TRBV7-3 and TRBJ1-4, with D possibly being TRBD1 (6 bases). Trimming shortened V by 5 bases and J by 8 bases, and 18 bases separated the two germline ends. The CDR3 runs 15 residues. The germline CDR1 and CDR2 sequences are SGHTA and FQGTGA. Written as DNA, the CDR3 is TGTGCCAGCAGCCATTACAGGGAGTTTCAGGAAAAACTGTTTTTT. It translates to CASSHYREFQEKLFF. The entire variable domain, with the rest obtained from reference TRBV7-3 and TRBJ1-4, is as follows: GAGVSQTPSNKVTEKGKYVELRCDPISGHTALYWYRQSLGQGPEFLIYFQGTGAADDSGLPNDRFFAVRPEGSVSTLKIQRTERGDSAVYLCASSHYREFQEKLFFGSGTQLSVL.

V is TRBV24-1 and J is TRBJ2-2; D remains unclear. Germline loops: CDR1 KGHDR, CDR2 SFDVKD. This CDR3 is 15 amino acids long. V gave up 6 bases and J gave up 0 bases, with 10 bases separating them. The CDR3 sequence is CATSTWATNTGELFF. DNA of the CDR3: TGTGCCACCAGTACTTGGGCCACGAACACCGGGGAGCTGTTTTTT.

About this clone: A much larger clone differs by one base, so this may be a read error. J is TRBJ2-7 and V is TRBV7-2, with a tentative D call TRBD2 (6 bases). The germline V gene encodes CDR1 SGHTA and CDR2 FQGNSA. The V end was cut by 0 bases, the J end by 2 bases, with 8 bases between. The CDR3 spans 14 residues. In DNA form, the CDR3 reads TGTGCCAGCAGCTTAGCGGCGGGGCCCTACGAGCAGTACTTC. Translation: CASSLAAGPYEQYF.

The rearrangement links TRBV7-2 to TRBJ2-1, with D perhaps matching TRBD1 (5 bases). CDR3 length: 16 residues. Germline CDR1 is SGHTA and CDR2 is FQGNSA. Trimming took 0 bases from V and 0 from J, leaving 9 bases between them. The CDR3 region has the DNA TGTGCCAGCAGCTTAGCGGCCAGGGTCTCCTACAATGAGCAGTTCTTC. Translated: CASSLAARVSYNEQFF.

The chain recombines TRBV29-1 with TRBJ2-2, with D tentatively TRBD1 (5 bases). Trimming removed 7 bases from V and 1 base from J, with 10 bases in between. The CDR3 is 13 amino acids. The germline V gene encodes CDR1 SQVTM and CDR2 ANQGSEA. For the CDR3, the DNA is TGCAGCGAACGGACAAGGAACACCGGGGAGCTGTTTTTT. This codes for CSERTRNTGELFF.

The chain links TRBV7-6 to TRBJ2-1; 9 bases match TRBD2. The V gene's germline CDR1 is SGHVS and CDR2 FNYEAQ. The V segment lost 5 bases and the J segment 7 bases; nucleotides outside the gene matches: 9. The CDR3 sequence is 15 residues long. CDR3 region: CASSQDGLAGNEQFF. As DNA, the CDR3 is TGTGCCAGCAGCCAGGATGGCCTAGCGGGGAATGAGCAGTTCTTC. The entire variable domain, with the rest obtained from reference TRBV7-6 and TRBJ2-1, is as follows: GAGVSQSPRYKVTKRGQDVALRCDPISGHVSLYWYRQALGQGPEFLTYFNYEAQQDKSGLPNDRFSAERPEGSISTLTIQRTEQRDSAMYRCASSQDGLAGNEQFFGPGTRLTVL.

J is TRBJ2-3 and V is TRBV3-1 (or the pseudogene TRBV3-2), with D perhaps TRBD2 (6 bases). V lost 3 bases and J lost 6, with 10 bases in between. The CDR3 has 13 residues. Looked up from germline, CDR1 is LGHDT and CDR2 is YNNKEL (reference sequence). CDR3 amino acids: CASSQIGRDTQYF. CDR3 nucleotides: TGTGCCAGCAGCCAGATAGGGAGGGATACGCAGTATTTT.

The J gene is TRBJ2-7, the V gene TRBV9, with a weak D call TRBD2 (6 bases). V gave up 3 bases and J gave up 7 bases, with 11 bases separating them. The germline CDR1 and CDR2 sequences are SGDLS and YYNGEE. This CDR3 is built from 12 residues. The CDR3 coding sequence is TGTGCCAGCAGCGCCCTAAGCGGGGAGCAGTACTTC. Its protein product is CASSALSGEQYF.

The genes are TRBV28 and TRBJ2-7; unclear D gene. Looked up from germline, CDR1 is MDHEN and CDR2 is SYDVKM. Trimming shortened V by 4 bases and J by 2 bases, and 6 bases separated the two germline ends. The CDR3 has 12 amino acids. The CDR3 DNA sequence: TGTGCCAGCAGTTCACAAGCCTACGAGCAGTACTTC. Protein product: CASSSQAYEQYF. Drawing the rest from reference TRBV28 and TRBJ2-7, the complete variable domain is DVKVTQSSRYLVKRTGEKVFLECVQDMDHENMFWYRQDPGLGLRLIYFSYDVKMKEKGDIPEGYSVSREKKERFSLILESASTNQTSMYLCASSSQAYEQYFGPGTRLTVT.

A single count supports this clone. The gene calls are TRBV15 and TRBJ2-3; D possibly corresponds to TRBD1 (6 bases). CDR1 is LNHNV, CDR2 YYDKDF, per germline (reference sequence). Trimming removed 5 bases at V and 3 bases at J, with 15 bases between. This CDR3 comprises 15 residues. The CDR3 reads CATSPTGYRTDTQYF. The CDR3 region has the DNA TGTGCCACCAGCCCGACAGGATATCGTACAGATACGCAGTATTTT. Combining the CDR3 with reference TRBV15 and TRBJ2-3 gives the whole variable domain DAMVIQNPRYQVTQFGKPVTLSCSQTLNHNVMYWYQQKSSQAPKLLFHYYDKDFNNEADTPDNFQSRRPNTSFCFLDIRSPGLGDTAMYLCATSPTGYRTDTQYFGPGTRLTVL.

The chain carries TRBV7-9 and TRBJ1-4, with a weak D call TRBD1 (5 bases). The V end was cut by 5 bases, the J end by 14 bases, with 15 bases between. Germline CDR1 and CDR2: SEHNR and FQNEAQ (reference sequence). This CDR3 is built from 12 residues. The CDR3 spells CASSPDTSVLFF. The DNA of the CDR3 is TGTGCCAGCAGCCCGGACACCTCCGTCCTGTTTTTT.

The chain has TRBV5-1 and TRBJ1-1; 7 nucleotides agree with TRBD1. The V gene end was trimmed by 4 bases and the J gene end by 3 bases; junction bases not matched to a gene: 9. Per germline, CDR1 SGHRS and CDR2 YFSETQ. CDR3 length: 15 amino acids. CDR3 nucleotides: TGCGCCAGCAGCCGAACAGGGGCCCGAGACACTGAAGCTTTCTTT. Translated: CASSRTGARDTEAFF.

CDR3 nucleotide sequence: TGCGCCAGCAGTTATGGTCTAGGAGTTTACTACGAGCAGTACTTC. This encodes CASSYGLGVYYEQYF. The chain joins TRBV5-1 to TRBJ2-7; the D is unclear. V lost 5 bases to trimming and J lost 3 bases, with 18 bases between them. In germline, CDR1 is SGHRS, CDR2 YFSETQ. The CDR3 extends over 15 amino acids.

The chain is built from TRBV7-3 and TRBJ1-1, with unresolved D. CDR1 and CDR2 (germline): SGHTA, FQGTGA. The V and J ends lost 7 bases and 1 base respectively, with 10 bases between them. The CDR3 is 13 amino acids. In nucleotides, the CDR3 is TGTGCCAGCACCGCGGGGAGGAACACTGAAGCTTTCTTT. Its protein product is CASTAGRNTEAFF. Full variable domain (remainder filled in from reference TRBV7-3 and TRBJ1-1): GAGVSQTPSNKVTEKGKYVELRCDPISGHTALYWYRQSLGQGPEFLIYFQGTGAADDSGLPNDRFFAVRPEGSVSTLKIQRTERGDSAVYLCASTAGRNTEAFFGQGTRLTVV.

The chain combines TRBV5-1 with TRBJ2-5; the match to TRBD1 covers 7 bases. After removal of 4 bases from V and 3 bases from J, the junction contained 6 bases not matched to a gene. Germline values: CDR1 SGHRS, CDR2 YFSETQ. The CDR3 contains 14 residues. The CDR3 reads CASSPGTDEETQYF. Here the CDR3 DNA reads TGCGCCAGCAGCCCCGGGACAGATGAAGAGACCCAGTACTTC.

This clone occurred a few times. The chain joins TRBV21-1 to TRBJ1-1. TRBV21-1 is flagged as a pseudogene. The CDR3 is made up of 12 amino acids. The DNA of the CDR3 is TGTGCCAGCAGCACAACGGGTCATAAAGCTTTCTTT. It translates to CASSTTGHKAFF.

The DNA for the CDR3 is TGTGCCAGCAGTGAAGAGGGGCAGGGGAACTACGAGCAGTACTTC. Translated, it gives CASSEEGQGNYEQYF. The chain carries TRBV2 and TRBJ2-7; tentatively, D is TRBD1 (6 bases). Germline V gene sequence: CDR1 SNHLY, CDR2 FYNNEI. This CDR3 spans 15 amino acids. With 1 base removed from V and 3 bases from J, the gap between germline ends came to 13 bases.

The rearrangement joins TRBV5-5 to TRBJ1-1; no firm D call. The CDR3 length is 15 residues. Germline V gene lookup returns CDR1 SGHKS and CDR2 YYEKEE (reference sequence). The V end was cut by 1 base, the J end by 0 bases, with 10 bases between. CDR3 sequence (DNA): TGTGCCAGCAGCTTGTATGCAGTCATGAACACTGAAGCTTTCTTT. Translation gives CASSLYAVMNTEAFF.

The chain employs TRBV10-3 and TRBJ1-6; TRBD1 is a possible D gene (6 bases). V lost 7 bases and J 9 bases, leaving 19 bases between the germline ends. The CDR3 length is 15 residues. Per the germline V gene, CDR1 is ENHRY and CDR2 is SYGVKD. CDR3 coding DNA: TGTGCCATCAAGGGGGGGACGGTGAAGGCTTCACCCCTCCACTTT. It is translated as CAIKGGTVKASPLHF.

The V and J genes are TRBV21-1 and TRBJ2-3; TRBD1, the D gene given by the table, was not confirmed from the DNA. TRBV21-1 counts as a pseudogene. The CDR3 is 18 amino acids. CDR3 amino acids: CASSARGQATSSTDTQYF. Written as DNA, the CDR3 is TGTGCCAGCAGCGCCCGGGGACAGGCGACTTCTAGCACAGATACGCAGTATTTT.

The chain carries TRBV5-1 and TRBJ1-1; no clear D. The CDR3 runs 14 residues. V dropped 1 base and J dropped 2 bases, with 9 bases sitting between them. The germline CDR1 and CDR2 sequences are SGHRS and YFSETQ. CDR3 residues: CASSLTVFNTEAFF. The DNA of the CDR3 is TGCGCCAGCAGCTTGACGGTCTTCAACACTGAAGCTTTCTTT.

This clone was seen a few times. The rearrangement uses TRBV19 and TRBJ1-6; no definite D call. Trimming stripped 4 bases from V and 10 bases from J, with 14 bases between. The CDR3 extends over 14 amino acids. From germline, CDR1 is LNHDA and CDR2 SQIVND (reference sequence). The CDR3 loop reads CASSRRGKESPLHF. The CDR3 nucleotides read TGTGCCAGTAGTAGGCGGGGTAAGGAGTCACCCCTCCACTTT.

This clone has a handful of counts. This chain uses TRBV7-3 with TRBJ2-7, with TRBD1 matching over 7 bases. Germline V gives CDR1 SGHTA, CDR2 FQGTGA. The CDR3 extends over 13 amino acids. V dropped 5 bases and J dropped 6; count of bases not matched to a gene: 7. CDR3 DNA: TGTGCCAGCAGCCCAGCAGGGGGTAGCGAGCAGTACTTC. As protein: CASSPAGGSEQYF.